The sample holds many counts of the clone carrying this T cell receptor (beta chain). Antigen: not known. MiXCR, applied by TCRdb to the reads, yields one record per CDR3 protein. The sample records about 300,000 distinct CDR3 sequences, about 8.8% being singletons. The data were taken from a study of T cell repertoires in cytomegalovirus infection. Study background: Based on public TCR beta signatures, there were indications of CMV infection and of a matching HLA type. Study findings and constraints: People with CMV and the relevant HLA were identified by cumulative public TCR beta family frequency. Dominating the ex vivo response were HLA-C-restricted CMV-specific TCR beta clonotypes.

The germline gives CDR1 SQVTM, CDR2 ANQGSEA. J was trimmed by 5 bases and V by 6 bases; bases with no gene match: 10. CDR3 length: 15 residues. The chain joins TRBV29-1 to TRBJ2-1; 10 bases are shared with TRBD2. Material: PBMCs. The TCR sequence derives from a human donor in good health (CMV status not recorded). Some clones in this sample may be carry-over from other donors' samples. The CDR3 nucleotides read TGCAGCGTGGGGGGTGGACTAGCGGCCAACAATGAGCAGTTCTTC. Protein product: CSVGGGLAANNEQFF.